The 14 T cell receptor beta chains presented below share a single source sample, sequenced in a study of OX40 agonist ivuxolimab in advanced cancers. The assay was immunoSEQ multiplex PCR, and TCRdb's table has in-frame clones only and misses some. The sample has about 76,000 clones; over 75% are singletons. The sample was CD4+ or CD8+ T cells sorted from blood, taken in a trial of the OX40 agonist ivuxolimab. The receptor source for this set is an adult with an advanced solid tumor such as melanoma, head and neck, liver or kidney cancer.

This rearrangement joins TRBV10-3 to TRBJ2-3; D is unresolved. Germline V gene data show CDR1 as ENHRY and CDR2 as SYGVKD. V was pared by 4 bases and J by 6 bases, with 20 bases between. The CDR3 spans 16 residues. The CDR3 reads CAISVKGRTGRDTQYF. CDR3 DNA: TGTGCCATCAGTGTGAAAGGCCGGACCGGACGGGATACGCAGTATTTT.

This clone was counted only a few times. J is TRBJ2-7 and V is TRBV4-1, with 8 bases lining up with TRBD1. V shed 0 bases and J 3 bases; nucleotides not matched to a gene: 7. From germline, CDR1 is MGHRA and CDR2 YSYEKL. CDR3 size: 16 residues. This CDR3 reads CASSQDGRTGRYEQYF. DNA for the CDR3: TGCGCCAGCAGCCAAGATGGGCGGACAGGGCGCTACGAGCAGTACTTC.

This clone was seen a single time. The rearrangement uses TRBV7-3 and TRBJ2-3; no firm D call. Trimming cost V 2 bases and J 2 bases, with 8 bases left between them. In germline, CDR1 is SGHTA, CDR2 FQGTGA. The CDR3 is 14 amino acids. The CDR3, as DNA: TGTGCCAGCAGCTTAGGAACCCCCACAGATACGCAGTATTTT. Protein sequence: CASSLGTPTDTQYF.

The rearrangement uses TRBV7-2 and TRBJ2-5; 9 nucleotides line up with TRBD1. The DNA end lines up better with TRBJ2-7; the J call may be wrong. This CDR3 spans 15 amino acids. Looked up from germline, CDR1 is SGHTA and CDR2 is FQGNSA. The CDR3 coding sequence is TGTGCCAGCAGCCCCCGGGACAGGGCTGCCTACGAGCAGTACTTC. This translates into CASSPRDRAAYEQYF.

This rearrangement joins TRBV5-1 to TRBJ1-2; weak D call: TRBD1 (5 bases). Trimming took 6 bases from V and 3 from J, leaving 15 bases between them. Germline CDR1 SGHRS, CDR2 YFSETQ. There are 14 residues in the CDR3. This CDR3 is CASTTGGLDYGYTF. The CDR3 nucleotides are TGCGCCAGCACCACAGGAGGGTTGGACTATGGCTACACCTTC.

The V gene is TRBV28, the J gene TRBJ1-4, with D perhaps matching TRBD1 (5 bases). The CDR3 has 13 residues. Germline V gives CDR1 MDHEN, CDR2 SYDVKM. V lost 7 bases and J 12 bases, leaving 18 bases between the germline ends. CDR3 DNA: TGTGCCAGCACCACCCGGGGGTGGGGGGAACTGTTTTTT. This encodes CASTTRGWGELFF.

The chain employs TRBV18 and TRBJ2-3, with 12 nucleotides matching TRBD2. The CDR3 is 15 amino acids. Losses at the gene ends were 4 bases for V and 1 base for J; bases not matched to a gene: 0. The germline V gene has CDR1 KGHSH and CDR2 LQKENI. CDR3 region: CASSRTSGGTDTQYF. The CDR3 coding sequence is TGTGCCAGCTCACGGACTAGCGGGGGCACAGATACGCAGTATTTT.

This sequence joins TRBV7-2 and TRBJ2-5, with TRBD2 matching 8 bases. Germline CDR1 is SGHTA and CDR2 is FQGNSA. The CDR3 is 15 amino acids. The V segment lost 6 bases and the J segment 1 base; nucleotides outside the gene matches: 7. The CDR3 sequence is CASRGSGIPQETQYF. The CDR3 DNA follows: TGTGCCAGCAGGGGTAGCGGGATCCCCCAAGAGACCCAGTACTTC.

The chain joins TRBV4-2 to TRBJ1-1; 9 bases align to TRBD1. Looked up from germline, CDR1 is LGHNA and CDR2 is YNFKEQ. The CDR3 consists of 14 residues. J was trimmed by 5 bases and V by 5 bases; bases with no gene match: 6. CDR3 protein: CASSKGQGRTEAFF. CDR3 nucleotides: TGTGCCAGCAGCAAGGGACAGGGTAGGACTGAAGCTTTCTTT.

The rearrangement links TRBV7-3 to TRBJ1-1, with 9 bases lining up with TRBD1. Trimming cost V 5 bases and J 1 base; bases outside gene matches: 5. The CDR3 loop spans 15 amino acids. The germline V gene encodes CDR1 SGHTA and CDR2 FQGTGA. The CDR3 spells CASSPGQGQNTEAFF. The CDR3 DNA reads as TGTGCCAGCAGCCCGGGACAGGGCCAGAACACTGAAGCTTTCTTT.

This sequence joins TRBV6-5 and TRBJ2-5; no definite D call. Between the trimmed V and J ends, which lost 8 bases and 2 bases, there was a span of 9 bases. The CDR3 extends over 12 amino acids. CDR1 is MNHEY and CDR2 is SVGAGI in the germline V gene. CDR3 amino acids: CASGRKQETQYF. DNA of the CDR3: TGTGCCAGCGGACGGAAGCAAGAGACCCAGTACTTC.

The CDR3 DNA reads as TGTGCCAGCAGCTACACGGGTATAGCCTCAAACATTCAGTACTTC. Translation: CASSYTGIASNIQYF. The J gene is TRBJ2-4, the V gene TRBV2, with unresolved D. Deletions cut 6 bases from V and 6 bases from J, with 18 bases between. The CDR3 loop spans 15 amino acids. Germline V gene data show CDR1 as SNHLY and CDR2 as FYNNEI.

The J gene is TRBJ1-5, the V gene TRBV6-1; perhaps TRBD1 as D (6 bases). V was clipped by 6 bases and J by 4 bases, with 10 bases between them. Germline-derived CDR1 and CDR2 are MNHNS and SASEGT. This CDR3 is built from 13 residues. The CDR3 bases are TGTGCCAGCAGGAGGACAGAAAATCAGCCCCAGCATTTT. Protein product: CASRRTENQPQHF.

A single count supports this clone. This rearrangement joins TRBV7-2 to TRBJ2-2; D might be TRBD1 (6 bases). This CDR3 spans 15 amino acids. The V and J ends lost 5 bases and 0 bases respectively, with 10 bases between them. CDR1 is SGHTA, CDR2 FQGNSA, per germline. CDR3 amino acids: CASSAWTANTGELFF. Here the CDR3 DNA reads TGTGCCAGCAGCGCCTGGACAGCGAACACCGGGGAGCTGTTTTTT.